The 9 T cell receptor beta chains in this list originate from one sample, sequenced in a study of blood T cell repertoires in COVID-19. The method was immunoSEQ multiplex PCR; TCRdb's version includes in-frame clones alone and lacks a portion of them. There are some 80,000 clones in the sample; 65% to 90% occur only once, and roughly 8.9% lies in the top ten. The sequenced material came from peripheral blood. The receptors stem from a middle-aged man with COVID-19, enrolled during active disease.

The chain uses TRBV28 and TRBJ1-6; 7 bases fit TRBD1. The trim removed 3 bases at V and 7 bases at J, leaving 3 bases unmatched. CDR1 is MDHEN, CDR2 SYDVKM, per germline. The length of the CDR3 is 14 residues. The CDR3 spells CASSLGTVNSPLHF. CDR3 nucleotides: TGTGCCAGCAGTTTGGGGACAGTGAATTCACCCCTCCACTTT.

V gene TRBV4-1 combines with J gene TRBJ2-5; the D is unclear. Germline-derived CDR1 and CDR2 are MGHRA and YSYEKL. CDR3 length equals 12 residues. V was clipped by 2 bases and J by 4 bases, with 5 bases between them. The CDR3 is CASSQPLETQYF. The CDR3 nucleotides read TGCGCCAGCAGCCAACCACTAGAGACCCAGTACTTC.

This chain uses TRBV5-1 with TRBJ1-4; tentative D call: TRBD1 (5 bases). The CDR3 has 15 residues. The germline V gene has CDR1 SGHRS and CDR2 YFSETQ. Trimming took 0 bases from V and 8 from J, leaving 14 bases between them. The CDR3: CASSLVGPGREKLFF. The DNA of the CDR3 is TGCGCCAGCAGCTTGGTTGGGCCAGGGCGGGAAAAACTGTTTTTT.

This clone is categorized as medium-sized. DNA for the CDR3: TGTGCCAGCAGCCAAGAAGAAGCGGCGAACACCGGGGAGCTGTTTTTT. Translating gives CASSQEEAANTGELFF. J is TRBJ2-2 and V is TRBV3-1 (or the pseudogene TRBV3-2), with D perhaps matching TRBD2 (5 bases). Germline loops: CDR1 LGHDT, CDR2 YNNKEL (reference sequence). The V and J ends lost 0 bases and 0 bases respectively, with 8 bases between them. The CDR3 runs to 16 residues.

The chain is built from TRBV25-1 and TRBJ2-5, with 7 bases lining up with TRBD2. CDR3 length equals 13 residues. Germline assignment: CDR1 MGHDK and CDR2 SYGVNS. The trim removed 3 bases at V and 5 bases at J, leaving 3 bases unmatched. The CDR3 protein is CASSEPGGETQYF. CDR3 in DNA: TGTGCCAGCAGTGAGCCCGGGGGGGAGACCCAGTACTTC.

With regard to this clone: At one end, the junction sequence differs from germline, possibly due to a read error. The CDR3 loop is CSSSQGPRSSGNTIYF. Here the CDR3 DNA reads TGTTCCAGCAGCCAGGGCCCTCGGAGCTCTGGAAACACCATATATTTT. The chain recombines TRBV7-2 with TRBJ1-3; D is possibly TRBD1 (5 bases). The length of the CDR3 is 16 residues. Per germline, CDR1 SGHTA and CDR2 FQGNSA.

This chain links TRBV5-1 with TRBJ2-2; 13 bases agree with TRBD2. The CDR3 length is 15 residues. CDR1 and CDR2 (germline): SGHRS, YFSETQ. Trimming took 2 bases from V and 5 from J; bases not matched to a gene: 0. For the CDR3, the DNA is TGCGCCAGCAGCTTACTAGCGGGAGGGACCGGGGAGCTGTTTTTT. Encoded protein: CASSLLAGGTGELFF.

This clone was seen a handful of times. J is TRBJ1-2 and V is TRBV19; no clear D. The CDR3 is 18 residues long. Trimming removed 6 bases at V and 0 bases at J, with 23 bases between. Germline CDR1 and CDR2: LNHDA and SQIVND (reference sequence). CDR3 bases: TGTGCCAGTAGACCCGACATACGGGAGCCACACGCTAACTATGGCTACACCTTC. Its protein product is CASRPDIREPHANYGYTF.

The chain is built from TRBV6-2 or TRBV6-3 and TRBJ2-3, with D possibly TRBD2 on 5 matching bases. V lost 0 bases and J lost 4, with 8 bases in between. The CDR3 sequence is 14 residues long. CDR1 and CDR2 (germline): MNHEY, SVGEGT. CDR3 sequence (DNA): TGTGCCAGCAGTTACTCAGGGAGCCCAGATACGCAGTATTTT. It specifies CASSYSGSPDTQYF.